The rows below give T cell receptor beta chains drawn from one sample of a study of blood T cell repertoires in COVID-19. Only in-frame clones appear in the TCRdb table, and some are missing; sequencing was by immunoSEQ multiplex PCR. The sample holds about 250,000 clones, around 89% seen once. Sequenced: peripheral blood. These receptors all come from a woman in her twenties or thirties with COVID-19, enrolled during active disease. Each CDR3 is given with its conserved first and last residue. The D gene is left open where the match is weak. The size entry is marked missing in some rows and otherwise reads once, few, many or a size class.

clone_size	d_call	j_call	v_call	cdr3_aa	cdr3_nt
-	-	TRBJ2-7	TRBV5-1	CASSRPGDSSSYEQYF	TGCGCCAGCAGCCGCCCGGGGGACTCCAGCTCCTACGAGCAGTACTTC
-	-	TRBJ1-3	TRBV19	CASSLRPTGNTIYF	TGTGCCAGTAGTTTGAGGCCCACTGGAAACACCATATATTTT
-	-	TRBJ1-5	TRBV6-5	CATRVEPQHF	TGTGCCACCCGCGTAGAACCCCAGCATTTT
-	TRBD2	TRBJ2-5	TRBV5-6	CASSLGPGTSGGETQYF	TGTGCCAGCAGCTTGGGCCCCGGGACTAGCGGGGGGGAGACCCAGTACTTC
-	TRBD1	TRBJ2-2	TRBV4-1	CASSRGQGAGELFF	TGCGCCAGCAGCCGCGGGCAGGGGGCCGGGGAGCTGTTTTTT
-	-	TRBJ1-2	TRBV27	CASSFGRGDYGYTF	TGTGCCAGCAGTTTTGGCAGGGGCGACTATGGCTACACCTTC
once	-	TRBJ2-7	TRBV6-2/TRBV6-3	CASSYSELRGEQYF	TGTGCCAGCAGTTACTCGGAGCTGCGTGGCGAGCAGTACTTC
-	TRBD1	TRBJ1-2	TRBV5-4	CASSPGQGGNYGYTF	TGTGCCAGCAGCCCTGGACAGGGAGGCAACTATGGCTACACCTTC
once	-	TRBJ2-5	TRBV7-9	CASSLWGLSRGEPEETQYF	TGTGCCAGCAGCTTATGGGGGTTGTCGCGGGGAGAGCCGGAGGAGACCCAGTACTTC
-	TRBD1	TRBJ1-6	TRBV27	CASRGTEVSPLHF	TGTGCCAGCCGAGGGACAGAGGTGTCACCCCTCCACTTT
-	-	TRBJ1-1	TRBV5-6	CASSFGGNTEAFF	TGTGCCAGCAGCTTCGGAGGGAACACTGAAGCTTTCTTT
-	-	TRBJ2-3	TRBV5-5	CASSPSGSSTDTQYF	TGTGCCAGCAGCCCGAGCGGGTCTAGCACAGATACGCAGTATTTT
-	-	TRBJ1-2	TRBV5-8	CASSLLRGTHGGYTF	TGTGCCAGCAGCTTGCTTCGGGGGACCCACGGGGGCTACACCTTC
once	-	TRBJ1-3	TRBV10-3	CAISDLGGLTGNTIYF	TGTGCCATCTCAGACCTCGGAGGGCTGACTGGAAACACCATATATTTT
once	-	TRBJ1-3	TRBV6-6	CASSGQTREIGNTIYF	TGTGCCAGCAGCGGACAGACCCGAGAGATCGGAAACACCATATATTTT
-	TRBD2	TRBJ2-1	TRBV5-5	CASSLGAGDEQFF	TGTGCCAGCAGCTTGGGGGCGGGGGATGAGCAGTTCTTC
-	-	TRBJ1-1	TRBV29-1	CSATVSLNTEAFF	TGCAGCGCCACAGTTTCTTTGAACACTGAAGCTTTCTTT
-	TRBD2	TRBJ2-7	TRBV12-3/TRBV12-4	CASRAGGGYEQYF	TGTGCCAGCCGTGCGGGAGGCGGTTACGAGCAGTACTTC
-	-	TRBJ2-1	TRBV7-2	CASSLDRVRREQFF	TGTGCCAGCAGCTTAGACCGGGTACGGCGTGAGCAGTTCTTC
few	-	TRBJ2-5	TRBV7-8	CASSLQRGGRETQYF	TGTGCCAGCAGCCTACAAAGGGGGGGTCGGGAGACCCAGTACTTC
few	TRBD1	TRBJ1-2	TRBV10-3	CAISGDRDHGYTF	TGTGCCATCAGTGGGGACAGGGATCATGGCTACACCTTC
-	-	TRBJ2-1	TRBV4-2	CASSQAVDSGSHEQFF	TGTGCCAGCAGCCAAGCTGTGGACTCCGGATCCCATGAGCAGTTCTTC
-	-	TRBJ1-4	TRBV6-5	CASSYSYRALNEKLFF	TGTGCCAGCAGTTACTCGTACAGGGCGCTTAATGAAAAACTGTTTTTT
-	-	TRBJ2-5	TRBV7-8	CASSPSGGQETQYF	TGTGCCAGCAGCCCCTCCGGGGGCCAAGAGACCCAGTACTTC
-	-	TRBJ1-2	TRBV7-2	CASSFYEGYGYTF	TGTGCCAGCAGCTTTTACGAGGGCTATGGCTACACCTTC
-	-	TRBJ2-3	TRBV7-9	CASRPGGTDTQYF	TGTGCCAGCAGGCCGGGGGGCACAGATACGCAGTATTTT
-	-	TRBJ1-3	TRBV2	CASRGAGRTSGNTIYF	TGTGCCAGCAGGGGGGCAGGAAGAACATCTGGAAACACCATATATTTT
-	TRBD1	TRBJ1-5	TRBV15	CATSRQGGQPQHF	TGTGCCACCAGCAGACAGGGGGGTCAGCCCCAGCATTTT
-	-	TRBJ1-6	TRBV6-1	CASSVRVDSPLHF	TGTGCCAGCAGTGTCAGGGTTGATTCACCCCTCCACTTT
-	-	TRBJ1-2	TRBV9	CASSVDDRSNYGYTF	TGTGCCAGCAGCGTTGACGACAGGAGTAACTATGGCTACACCTTC
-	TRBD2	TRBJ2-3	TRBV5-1	CASSLAGGGGTDTQYF	TGCGCCAGCAGCTTGGCCGGCGGGGGTGGCACAGATACGCAGTATTTT
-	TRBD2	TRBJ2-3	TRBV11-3	CASSLDQLGGVGTDTQYF	TGTGCCAGCAGCTTAGACCAGCTTGGGGGGGTGGGCACAGATACGCAGTATTTT
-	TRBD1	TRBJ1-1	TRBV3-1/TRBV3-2	CASSQAPGQTMNTEAFF	TGTGCCAGCAGCCAAGCGCCGGGACAGACCATGAACACTGAAGCTTTCTTT
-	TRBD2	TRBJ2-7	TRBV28	CASSLSGGTAEQYF	TGTGCCAGCAGCCTCAGCGGGGGCACGGCCGAGCAGTACTTC
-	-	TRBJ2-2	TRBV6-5	CASKATGELFF	TGTGCCAGCAAAGCTACCGGGGAGCTGTTTTTT
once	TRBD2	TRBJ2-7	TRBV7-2	CASSQWTGTSFYEQYF	TGTGCCAGCAGCCAGTGGACCGGGACTAGCTTTTACGAGCAGTACTTC
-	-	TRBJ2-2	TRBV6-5	CASSGNSQGELFF	TGTGCCAGCAGCGGGAACTCACAGGGGGAGCTGTTTTTT
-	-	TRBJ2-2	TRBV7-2	CASSLEGGTNTGELFF	TGTGCCAGCAGCTTAGAGGGCGGGACGAACACCGGGGAGCTGTTTTTT
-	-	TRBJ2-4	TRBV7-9	CASSLESGENIQYF	TGTGCCAGCAGCTTAGAATCGGGGGAAAACATTCAGTACTTC
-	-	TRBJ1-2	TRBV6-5	CASTGYYGYTF	TGTGCCAGCACAGGGTACTATGGCTACACCTTC
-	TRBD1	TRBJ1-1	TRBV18	CASSPQGATEAFF	TGTGCCAGCTCACCCCAGGGGGCGACTGAAGCTTTCTTT
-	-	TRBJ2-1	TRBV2	CAIIFQTTRGAYEQFF	TGTGCCATCATATTCCAAACCACTCGGGGGGCATATGAGCAGTTCTTC
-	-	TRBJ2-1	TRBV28	CASSPPDIYNEQFF	TGTGCCAGCAGCCCTCCCGACATTTACAATGAGCAGTTCTTC
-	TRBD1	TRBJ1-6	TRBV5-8	CASSHMTGKGSPLHF	TGTGCCAGCAGCCATATGACAGGGAAAGGATCACCCCTCCACTTT
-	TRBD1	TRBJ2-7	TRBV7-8	CASSLRTGSSYEQYF	TGTGCCAGCAGCCTAAGGACAGGGAGCTCCTACGAGCAGTACTTC
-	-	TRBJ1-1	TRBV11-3	CASSTHRGEAFF	TGTGCCAGCAGCACGCATCGCGGGGAAGCTTTCTTT
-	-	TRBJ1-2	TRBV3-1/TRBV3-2	CASSQEAGSYGYTF	TGTGCCAGCAGCCAAGAGGCAGGCTCCTATGGCTACACCTTC
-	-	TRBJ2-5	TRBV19	CASSGGGYQETQYF	TGTGCCAGTAGTGGGGGGGGCTACCAAGAGACCCAGTACTTC
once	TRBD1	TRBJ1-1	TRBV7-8	CASRSRRTGGWNTEAFF	TGTGCCAGCAGATCACGGCGGACAGGGGGCTGGAACACTGAAGCTTTCTTT
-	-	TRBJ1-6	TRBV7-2	CASSFQGRESPLHF	TGTGCCAGCAGCTTTCAGGGGCGAGAGTCACCCCTCCACTTT
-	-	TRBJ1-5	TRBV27	CASTQRGGQSNQPQHF	TGTGCCAGCACCCAGAGGGGAGGCCAGAGCAATCAGCCCCAGCATTTT
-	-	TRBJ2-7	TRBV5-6	CASSFIELPHEQYF	TGTGCCAGCAGCTTTATTGAGCTTCCCCACGAGCAGTACTTC